The rows below give T cell receptor beta chains drawn from one sample of a study of blood T cell repertoires in COVID-19. Generated by immunoSEQ multiplex PCR, the TCRdb table keeps only in-frame clones and is missing some. This repertoire shows some 300,000 clones, approximately 90% found once; its top ten account for roughly 6.1%. The sample comprised peripheral blood. Receptor source: a woman aged 50 to 60 with COVID-19, enrolled during active disease. Both conserved end residues are part of each CDR3. Each record gives: V gene, clone size, D gene, J gene, CDR3 protein, CDR3 DNA. The D gene is left open where the match is weak. Clone size is shown for a subset of rows, as once, few, many or a class of expanded clone.

TRBV11-2	-	TRBD1	TRBJ2-2	CASSFRTGDTGELFF	TGTGCCAGCAGCTTTCGGACAGGGGACACCGGGGAGCTGTTTTTT
TRBV7-2	-	TRBD1	TRBJ1-1	CASSGQVNTEAFF	TGTGCCAGCAGCGGACAGGTGAACACTGAAGCTTTCTTT
TRBV30	-	TRBD1	TRBJ2-1	CAWRGQGGENFYNEQFF	TGTGCCTGGAGGGGACAGGGGGGCGAGAACTTCTACAATGAGCAGTTCTTC
TRBV7-2	-	TRBD1	TRBJ2-1	CASSFSRQGGNEQFF	TGTGCCAGCAGCTTTTCGAGACAGGGGGGCAATGAGCAGTTCTTC
TRBV6-1	-	TRBD1	TRBJ2-7	CASSDYDRATSYEQYF	TGTGCCAGCAGTGATTATGACAGGGCCACCTCCTACGAGCAGTACTTC
TRBV7-8	-	TRBD2	TRBJ2-4	CASSHRTSGSITKNIQYF	TGTGCCAGCAGCCACCGGACTAGCGGGAGTATAACCAAAAACATTCAGTACTTC
TRBV24-1	-	-	TRBJ2-3	CATKPGLREMWDTQYF	TGTGCCACTAAACCGGGACTCCGGGAGATGTGGGATACGCAGTATTTT
TRBV18	-	-	TRBJ1-1	CASSLGQEAEAFF	TGTGCCAGCTCCCTGGGGCAGGAAGCTGAAGCTTTCTTT
TRBV27	once	TRBD1	TRBJ1-2	CASSPHRGPNGYTF	TGTGCCAGCAGTCCACACAGGGGGCCCAATGGCTACACCTTC
TRBV7-9	-	-	TRBJ2-1	CASSFGYTGDEQFF	TGTGCCAGCAGCTTTGGGTATACGGGGGATGAGCAGTTCTTC